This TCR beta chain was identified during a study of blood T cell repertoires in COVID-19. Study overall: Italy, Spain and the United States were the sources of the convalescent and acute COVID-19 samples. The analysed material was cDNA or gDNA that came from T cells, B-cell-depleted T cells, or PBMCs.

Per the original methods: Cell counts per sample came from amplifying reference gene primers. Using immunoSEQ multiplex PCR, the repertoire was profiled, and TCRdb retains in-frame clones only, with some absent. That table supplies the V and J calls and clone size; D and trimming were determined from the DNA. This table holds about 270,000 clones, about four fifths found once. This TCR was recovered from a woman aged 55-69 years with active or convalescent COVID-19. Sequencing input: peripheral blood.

This CDR3 reads CSVAGMLAGYTF. As DNA, the CDR3 is TGCAGCGTTGCAGGGATGTTGGCTGGCTACACCTTC. The chain combines TRBV29-1 with TRBJ1-2; D possibly corresponds to TRBD1 (5 bases). The V and J ends lost 4 bases and 7 bases respectively, with 13 bases between them. The CDR3 consists of 12 residues. In germline, CDR1 is SQVTM, CDR2 ANQGSEA.